This TCR beta chain was captured in a study of blood T cell repertoires in COVID-19. Study-wide background: Acute-phase and convalescent COVID-19 samples originated in the United States, Italy and Spain. PBMCs, B-cell-depleted T cells, or T cells were the source of the cDNA or gDNA that made up the material.

Per the original methods: Quantification of nucleated cells was approximated via reference gene primer amplification. Some clones are missing from TCRdb's copy, which holds only in-frame ones; the method was immunoSEQ multiplex PCR. V and J calls and clone size are as listed in that table; D and trimming were resolved from the DNA. The repertoire has under 200,000 clones, 84% of them found once; the top ten carry around 7.7%. V dropped 6 bases and J dropped 4; count of bases not matched to a gene: 5. Germline lookup yields CDR1 MNHEY and CDR2 SVGAGI. This CDR3 spans 15 amino acids. This chain links TRBV6-5 with TRBJ2-5; TRBD2 agrees at 13 bases. The specimen was peripheral blood. The receptor comes from a man between 40 and 49 years old who had recovered from COVID-19. The CDR3 here is CASSVTSGGSETQYF. The DNA of the CDR3 is TGTGCCAGCAGCGTGACTAGCGGGGGGTCAGAGACCCAGTACTTC.